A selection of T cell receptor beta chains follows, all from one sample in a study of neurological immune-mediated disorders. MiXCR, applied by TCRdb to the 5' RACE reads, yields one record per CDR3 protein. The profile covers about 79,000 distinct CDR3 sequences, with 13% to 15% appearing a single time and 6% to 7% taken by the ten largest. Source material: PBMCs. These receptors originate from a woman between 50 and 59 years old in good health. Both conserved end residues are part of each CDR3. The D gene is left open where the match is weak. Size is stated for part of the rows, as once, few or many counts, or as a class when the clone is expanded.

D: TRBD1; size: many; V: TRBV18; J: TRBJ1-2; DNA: TGTGCCAGCTCACCGGGACAGGTGCCCTCCTATGGCTACACCTTC; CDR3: CASSPGQVPSYGYTF
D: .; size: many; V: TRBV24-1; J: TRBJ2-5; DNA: TGTGCCACCAGTGACCTTAAACGCCAAGAGACCCAGTACTTC; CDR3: CATSDLKRQETQYF
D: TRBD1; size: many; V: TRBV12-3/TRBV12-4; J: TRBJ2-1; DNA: TGTGCCAGCGGAAGGGACAGAACTAGCTCCTACAATGAGCAGTTCTTC; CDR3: CASGRDRTSSYNEQFF
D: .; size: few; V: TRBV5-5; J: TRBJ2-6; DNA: TGTGCCAGCATCCAGTGGGGGGCCAACGTCCTGACTTTC; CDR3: CASIQWGANVLTF
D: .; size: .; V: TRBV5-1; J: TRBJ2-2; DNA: TGCGCCAGCAGCCCCGGGACGGCAAACACCAGGGAGTTGTTTTTT; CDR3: CASSPGTANTRELFF
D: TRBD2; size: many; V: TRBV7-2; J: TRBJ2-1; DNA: TGTGCCAGCAGCAAACTAGCGGGTGGTGGGCATGAGCAGTTCTTC; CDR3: CASSKLAGGGHEQFF
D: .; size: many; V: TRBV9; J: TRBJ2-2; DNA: TGTGCCAGCAGCGTAGCTACGGGTCCCGGGGAGCTGTTTTTT; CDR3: CASSVATGPGELFF
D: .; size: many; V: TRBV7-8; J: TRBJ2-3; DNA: TGTGCCAGCAGCTTAGGGCTAGTCGGCACAGATACGCAGTATTTT; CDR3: CASSLGLVGTDTQYF
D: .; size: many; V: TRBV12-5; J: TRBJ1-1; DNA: TGTGCTAGTGGTTTGTCTGCCAACACTGAAGCTTTCTTT; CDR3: CASGLSANTEAFF
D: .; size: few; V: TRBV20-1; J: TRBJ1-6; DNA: TGCAGTGCTAGAGATCCCACAAGGACTACCGGTAATTCACCCCTCCACTTT; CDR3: CSARDPTRTTGNSPLHF
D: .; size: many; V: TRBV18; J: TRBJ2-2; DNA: TGTGCCAGCTCACTTCTAGACCCGAACACCGGGGAGCTGTTTTTT; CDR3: CASSLLDPNTGELFF
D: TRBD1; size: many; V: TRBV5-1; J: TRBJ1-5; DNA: TGCGCCAGCAGTATCGGGACAGATAGCAATCAGCCCCAGCATTTT; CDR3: CASSIGTDSNQPQHF
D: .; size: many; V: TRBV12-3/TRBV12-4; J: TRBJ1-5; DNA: TGTGCCAGCAGTATTACAGGCCACCTGAATCAGCCCCAGCATTTT; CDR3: CASSITGHLNQPQHF
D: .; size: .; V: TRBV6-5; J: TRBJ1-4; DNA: TGTGCCAGCAGTGTAATTCTAGTAGGGGGAGGTGAAAAACTGTTTTTT; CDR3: CASSVILVGGGEKLFF
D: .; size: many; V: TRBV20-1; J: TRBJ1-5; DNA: TGCAGTGCTAGAGCCGGGCAGGTAAATCAGCCCCAGCATTTT; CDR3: CSARAGQVNQPQHF
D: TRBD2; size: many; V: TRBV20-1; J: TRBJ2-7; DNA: TGCAGTGGCAGCGGGACTAGCGGGAGGTCGTCGAGCTCCTACGAGCAGTACTTC; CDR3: CSGSGTSGRSSSSYEQYF
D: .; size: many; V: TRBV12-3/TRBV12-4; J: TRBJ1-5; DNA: TGTGCCAGCAGTTTAAGTGTGGTTCAGCCCCAGCATTTT; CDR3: CASSLSVVQPQHF
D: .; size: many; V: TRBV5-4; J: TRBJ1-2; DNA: TGTGCCAGCAGCCGAAAGGACAGTAACTATGGCTACACCTTC; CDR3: CASSRKDSNYGYTF
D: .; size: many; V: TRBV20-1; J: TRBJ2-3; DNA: TGCAGTGCTAGCGGTCGGGAGACAGGCACAGATACGCAGTATTTT; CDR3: CSASGRETGTDTQYF
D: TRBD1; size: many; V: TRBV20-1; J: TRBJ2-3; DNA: TGCAGTGCTAGAGTCCCCCCGGGACAGGGGCCCACAGATACGCAGTATTTT; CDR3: CSARVPPGQGPTDTQYF
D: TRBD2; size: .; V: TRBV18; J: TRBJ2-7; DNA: TGTGCCAGCTCAGACTCGGGGGGCGAGCAGTACTTC; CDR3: CASSDSGGEQYF
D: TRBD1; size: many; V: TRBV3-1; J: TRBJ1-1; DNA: TGTGCCAGCAGCCGGAGTGGGACAGGGCTTATGAACACTGAAGCTTTCTTT; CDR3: CASSRSGTGLMNTEAFF
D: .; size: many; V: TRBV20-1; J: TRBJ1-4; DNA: TGCAGTCCCGAGCCAACGGCGTCAGGGGAAAAACTGTTTTTT; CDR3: CSPEPTASGEKLFF
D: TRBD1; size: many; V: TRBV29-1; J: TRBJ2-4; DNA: TGCAGCGGAATTGGACAGGGCGGCAAAAACATTCAGTACTTC; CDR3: CSGIGQGGKNIQYF
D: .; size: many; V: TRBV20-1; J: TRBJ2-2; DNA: TGCAGTGCTAGAGATTCTAGAGGCCCCGGGGAGCTGTTTTTT; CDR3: CSARDSRGPGELFF
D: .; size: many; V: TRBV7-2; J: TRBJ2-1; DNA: TGTGCCAGCAGCCCCTGGACGGAGTACAATGAGCAGTTCTTC; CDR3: CASSPWTEYNEQFF
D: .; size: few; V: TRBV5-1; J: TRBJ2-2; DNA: TGCGCCAGCAGCTTGTTAATAGGGGGGAGCACCGGGGAGCTGTTTTTT; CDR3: CASSLLIGGSTGELFF